This entry describes one T cell receptor (beta chain). The sample is drawn from a study of blood T cell repertoires in COVID-19. Study information: The origin of the acute and convalescent COVID-19 samples was the United States, Italy and Spain.

CDR3 size: 16 residues. The V end lost 0 bases, the J end lost 0 bases, and 12 bases lay between the germline ends. Germline CDR1 and CDR2: SGHNT and YYREEE (reference sequence). The method was immunoSEQ multiplex PCR; TCRdb's version includes in-frame clones alone and lacks a portion of them. This table has 100,000 or so clones, roughly 84% appearing once. The chain joins TRBV5-4 to TRBJ1-2, with a weak D call TRBD1 (5 bases). The TCR comes from a man in his 70s with active or convalescent COVID-19. Sequencing input: peripheral blood. CDR3: CASSLASGQANYGYTF. The CDR3 bases are TGTGCCAGCAGCTTGGCCTCAGGGCAAGCTAACTATGGCTACACCTTC.